The rows below give T cell receptor beta chains drawn from one sample of a study of cytomegalovirus exposure and HLA in healthy donors. Assay used: immunoSEQ multiplex PCR; TCRdb lists only in-frame clones, some missing. Of 200,000 or so clones in the sample, roughly 84% are singletons; the top ten hold around 0.24%. Sequenced: PBMCs. These receptors all stem from a boy aged 5-17 years in good health and CMV-seronegative. Each CDR3 is given with its conserved first and last residue. The order of the fields is clone size, J gene, V gene, D gene, CDR3 DNA, CDR3 protein. A D gene is named only where the DNA matches it firmly. The size of a clone is reported for some rows only, either as once, few or many, or as a class for expanded clones.

. TRBJ1-1 TRBV19 . TGTGCCAGTAGTTTTCTCGTGAACACTGAAGCTTTCTTT CASSFLVNTEAFF
. TRBJ1-1 TRBV6-1 TRBD1 TGTGCCAGCAGTGAAACGAGGAAGACAGGGGGCAGGGTCACTGAAGCTTTCTTT CASSETRKTGGRVTEAFF
. TRBJ2-7 TRBV28 . TGTGCCAGCAGTCTATCAGGGGTCGAGCAGTACTTC CASSLSGVEQYF
. TRBJ1-6 TRBV2 . TGTGCCAGCGTCCTTAAGGGGGAATCCCTCCACTTT CASVLKGESLHF
. TRBJ2-6 TRBV29-1 . TGCAGCGTTGATGGGGTGGACAGTTTCTCTGGGGCCAACGTCCTGACTTTC CSVDGVDSFSGANVLTF
. TRBJ2-7 TRBV5-1 . TGCGCCAGCAGCTCTACAGGGGGGGGCTCCTACGAGCAGTACTTC CASSSTGGGSYEQYF
. TRBJ2-5 TRBV11-2 TRBD2 TGTGCCAGCAGCTTATTGGCTAGCGGGGGCCCCCAAGAGACCCAGTACTTC CASSLLASGGPQETQYF
. TRBJ1-4 TRBV5-1 . TGCGCCAGCAGCTTAGGGGTGAACAGTGAAAAACTGTTTTTT CASSLGVNSEKLFF
. TRBJ2-2 TRBV6-6 TRBD1 TGTGCCAGCAGTTCACGACAGGGTGCGAACACCGGGGAGCTGTTTTTT CASSSRQGANTGELFF
. TRBJ1-1 TRBV4-1 . TGCGCCAGCAGCCAAGTGTCACAGCCGAACACTGAAGCTTTCTTT CASSQVSQPNTEAFF
once TRBJ2-7 TRBV30 . TGTGCCTGGAGTCCCCCCGGGACTCTATACGAGCAGTACTTC CAWSPPGTLYEQYF
. TRBJ2-7 TRBV7-8 TRBD1 TGTGCCAGCAGCCTCATATCAGTGACAGGGGGGTTCTACGAGCAGTACTTC CASSLISVTGGFYEQYF
. TRBJ1-1 TRBV4-1 . TGCGCCAGCAGCCAAGTTCGCGGGATCGCTGAAGCTTTCTTT CASSQVRGIAEAFF
few TRBJ2-5 TRBV7-3 TRBD1 TGTGCCAGCAGCTTAATGGGACAGCCTAAAGAGACCCAGTACTTC CASSLMGQPKETQYF
. TRBJ2-7 TRBV2 TRBD1 TGTGCCAGGGGGGACAGGTTCTACGAGCAGTACTTC CARGDRFYEQYF
. TRBJ2-1 TRBV6-5 TRBD2 TGTGCCAGCAGTTACTCGGCGGGAGGAACAGTTGAGCAGTTCTTC CASSYSAGGTVEQFF
. TRBJ1-6 TRBV6-1 TRBD1 TGTGCCAGCAGTGAGGGCAGGGGGCGGTATTCACCCCTCCACTTT CASSEGRGRYSPLHF
. TRBJ2-7 TRBV7-8 TRBD2 TGTGCCAGCAGCCCTCGGACTAGCGGGACTGCCTACGAGCAGTACTTC CASSPRTSGTAYEQYF
. TRBJ1-1 TRBV5-1 TRBD1 TGCGCCAGCAGCTTATCCGGGACAGCTAACACTGAAGCTTTCTTT CASSLSGTANTEAFF
once TRBJ1-2 TRBV4-3 TRBD1 TGCGCCAGCAGCCAGCCGGGACAGAACTATGGCTACACCTTC CASSQPGQNYGYTF
. TRBJ2-1 TRBV2 TRBD1 TGTGCCAGCAGTCGGACAGGGAATGAGCAGTTCTTC CASSRTGNEQFF
. TRBJ2-5 TRBV7-9 TRBD2 TGTGCCAGCAGCCCTAATCCTAGCGGGGGTCAAGAGACCCAGTACTTC CASSPNPSGGQETQYF
. TRBJ1-1 TRBV19 . TGTGCCAGTAGTATTGATCGACAGGCGCTGGAAGCTTTCTTT CASSIDRQALEAFF
once TRBJ2-7 TRBV29-1 . TGCAGCGTTGGCCGGTCCTACGAGCAGTACTTC CSVGRSYEQYF
. TRBJ1-1 TRBV19 . TGTGCCAGTAGTATAGGCAGGGATGGGACTGAAGCTTTCTTT CASSIGRDGTEAFF
few TRBJ2-1 TRBV9 TRBD2 TGTGCCAGCAGCGTAGACGATCCTAGCGGGATCCAGGTTGGGCAGTTCTTC CASSVDDPSGIQVGQFF
few TRBJ2-7 TRBV2 TRBD1 TGTGCCAGCAGACAGGGGCGAGGGACCCTATACGAGCAGTACTTC CASRQGRGTLYEQYF
. TRBJ1-6 TRBV4-3 . TGCGCCAGCAGCCGGGGCCGGGACTCCAATTCACCCCTCCACTTT CASSRGRDSNSPLHF
. TRBJ2-3 TRBV27 . TGTGCCAGCAGCTTAGCAGTTAGCACAGATACGCAGTATTTT CASSLAVSTDTQYF
. TRBJ2-7 TRBV27 TRBD1 TGTGCCAGCAGTTACCGGGACAGGGGAGACGAGCAGTACTTC CASSYRDRGDEQYF
. TRBJ2-3 TRBV6-4 TRBD2 TGTGCCAGCAGTGACTTAGCGGGGGGGACAGATACGCAGTATTTT CASSDLAGGTDTQYF
once TRBJ2-2 TRBV7-2 . TGTGCCAGCAGCTTGCCCTCAACAGGGGGGGCCGGGGAGCTGTTTTTT CASSLPSTGGAGELFF
. TRBJ1-3 TRBV7-9 . TGTGCCAGCAGCTTAAATCAGGGGTTTGGAAACACCATATATTTT CASSLNQGFGNTIYF
. TRBJ1-1 TRBV7-2 . TGTGCCAGCAGCTTATTCGGCGGCAGCATGAACACTGAAGCTTTCTTT CASSLFGGSMNTEAFF
few TRBJ2-7 TRBV2 . TGTGCCAGCAGTGAAATCGGGCGAGGGGGAAACCGCCCCGACGAGCAGTACTTC CASSEIGRGGNRPDEQYF
once TRBJ1-2 TRBV7-2 TRBD1 TGTGCCAGCAGCTTAGTCGAGGGGGCGCGCGGCTACACCTTC CASSLVEGARGYTF
. TRBJ1-2 TRBV6-5 TRBD1 TGTGCCAGCAGTTACCTGGGACAGGGGGCGGCCGGCTACACCTTC CASSYLGQGAAGYTF
. TRBJ1-2 TRBV5-6 . TGTGCCAGCAGCCCCTGGAGGTCCTCCTATGGCTACACCTTC CASSPWRSSYGYTF
. TRBJ2-5 TRBV27 TRBD1 TGTGCCAGCAGTTTACCGGACAGGGGGCCAGAGACCCAGTACTTC CASSLPDRGPETQYF
. TRBJ2-7 TRBV7-2 TRBD2 TGTGCCAGCAGCTTTAGCTCTGGGAGGGTCTACGAGCAGTACTTC CASSFSSGRVYEQYF
. TRBJ2-1 TRBV11-3 . TGTGCCAGCAGCTCACCCCGGGACAACCCAGCCTACAATGAGCAGTTCTTC CASSSPRDNPAYNEQFF
few TRBJ2-1 TRBV25-1 TRBD2 TGTGCCAGCAGGCTAGCGGGGCCTTACAATGAGCAGTTCTTC CASRLAGPYNEQFF
. TRBJ2-1 TRBV5-1 . TGCGCCAGCAGCTTGGTGGGGGTATCAGGGGTCAATGAGCAGTTCTTC CASSLVGVSGVNEQFF
. TRBJ2-7 TRBV9 TRBD1 TGTGCCAGCAGCGTTGGGACAGGTTTATCCTACGAGCAGTACTTC CASSVGTGLSYEQYF
. TRBJ1-4 TRBV25-1 . TGTGCCAGCAGTGCGAGCCGACGGAGGACGAGGGGGAATGAAAAACTGTTTTTT CASSASRRRTRGNEKLFF
once TRBJ2-1 TRBV29-1 TRBD2 TGCAGCGTTGAAGATCGGGGGGGGGTACCCTACAATGAGCAGTTCTTC CSVEDRGGVPYNEQFF
. TRBJ2-1 TRBV13 . TGTGCCAGCAGCCCGGCCGTAGTCGGGTGGGAGCAGTTCTTC CASSPAVVGWEQFF
few TRBJ1-1 TRBV13 . TGTGCCAGCAGCCAAACACAGAACACTGAAGCTTTCTTT CASSQTQNTEAFF
. TRBJ2-1 TRBV6-4 . TGTGCCAGCAGTGACTCGGCCAGGGGCACGAAGGCTCGGTTCTTC CASSDSARGTKARFF
. TRBJ2-3 TRBV7-8 . TGTGCCAGCAGCTTAGGGAGGGGCACAGATACGCAGTATTTT CASSLGRGTDTQYF
. TRBJ2-4 TRBV9 TRBD2 TGTGCCAGCAGCGTAGGGGGGGACGGAGGACTAGCGGGGGGAAGGGCCAAAAACATTCAGTACTTC CASSVGGDGGLAGGRAKNIQYF
. TRBJ2-1 TRBV9 TRBD1 TGTGCCAGCAGCGCCGACAGGGTCTACAATGAGCAGTTCTTC CASSADRVYNEQFF
. TRBJ1-1 TRBV5-4 . TGTGCCAGCAGCACCTTGGGGCGGGGAGTAGAAGCTTTCTTT CASSTLGRGVEAFF
. TRBJ1-6 TRBV10-3 . TGTGCCATCAGTGACAGTGGAGGGACGGGAACTTCACCCCTCCACTTT CAISDSGGTGTSPLHF
. TRBJ1-2 TRBV2 TRBD1 TGTGCCAGCTTGGACAGGACTAACTATGGCTACACCTTC CASLDRTNYGYTF